A single sample is the source of the 17 T cell receptor beta chains below, sequenced in a study of blood T cells in healthy people across ages. PCR was performed a second time for roughly 7 to 12 cycles using a sample-barcoded 5' primer and a J-beta primer mix. TCRdb ran MiXCR on the 5' RACE reads and lists one entry per CDR3 protein. The profile shows hundreds of thousands of distinct CDR3 sequences, 20% to 25% of them singletons. Sequencing was carried out using blood. The receptors were sampled from a man between 65 and 85 years old in good health.

The rearrangement joins TRBV20-1 to TRBJ2-1; tentative D call: TRBD2 (6 bases). The CDR3 loop spans 12 amino acids. V lost 3 bases, J lost 7 bases, and 10 bases lay in between. CDR1 DFQATT and CDR2 SNEGSKA come from the germline V gene (reference sequence). Written as DNA, the CDR3 is TGCAGTGCTAGGGTTCTAGCGAATGAGCAGTTCTTC. This sequence encodes CSARVLANEQFF.

The chain combines TRBV29-1 with TRBJ2-7; unclear D gene. TRBJ2-5 matches the DNA end more closely, so the J call is doubtful. This CDR3 is built from 11 residues. The V gene's germline CDR1 is SQVTM and CDR2 ANQGSEA. Here the CDR3 reads CSVVGYETQYF. For the CDR3, the DNA is TGCAGCGTTGTAGGGTACGAGACCCAGTACTTC.

This clonotype was picked up a small number of times. The J gene is TRBJ2-1, the V gene TRBV7-9; TRBD2 agrees at 8 bases. The J call is doubtful: the DNA matches TRBJ2-7 better. Germline V gene data show CDR1 as SEHNR and CDR2 as FQNEAQ (reference sequence). CDR3 length: 14 amino acids. CDR3 bases: TGTGCCAGCAGCTTCGCGGGAGGTTTCTACGAGCAGTACGTC. As protein: CASSFAGGFYEQYV.

This clonotype was counted only a few times. The V call is TRBV6-5, the J call TRBJ2-1, with a tentative D call TRBD2 (8 bases). Germline lookup yields CDR1 MNHEY and CDR2 SVGAGI. The ends were cut back, 6 bases at V and 9 bases at J, with 21 bases in the middle. The CDR3 totals 15 residues. The DNA for the CDR3 is TGTGCCAGCAGGCGACCGGGACAGCGGGGGTTTGAGCAGTTCTTC. As protein: CASRRPGQRGFEQFF.

The V and J genes are TRBV12-3 or TRBV12-4 and TRBJ2-2; 7 nucleotides line up with TRBD1. The ends lost 6 bases at V and 6 bases at J; junction bases unmatched: 13. The CDR3 loop spans 16 amino acids. The DNA for the CDR3 is TGTGCCAGCAGCCCCGACAGGGCGGTTTTATCCGGGGAGCTGTTTTTT. It yields the protein CASSPDRAVLSGELFF.

This clonotype was observed a single time. The chain has TRBV29-1 and TRBJ1-1, with D hard to call. Looked up from germline, CDR1 is SQVTM and CDR2 is ANQGSEA. This CDR3 spans 14 amino acids. Trimming shortened V by 5 bases and J by 4 bases, and 17 bases separated the two germline ends. For the CDR3, the DNA is TGCAGCGTTAACCCGGACCCGGGGATCACTGAAGCTTTCTTT. This gives the protein CSVNPDPGITEAFF.

The gene calls are TRBV29-1 and TRBJ2-3; D may correspond to TRBD1 or TRBD2 (6 bases each). Between the trimmed V and J ends, which lost 6 bases and 1 base, there was a span of 11 bases. The CDR3 runs 13 residues. CDR1 and CDR2 (germline): SQVTM, ANQGSEA. The CDR3 DNA is TGCAGCGTCGGGGGCCAGGGCACAGATACGCAGTATTTT. Its protein is CSVGGQGTDTQYF.

The chain links TRBV5-1 to TRBJ2-1, with 9 bases that match TRBD2. Per the germline V gene, CDR1 is SGHRS and CDR2 is YFSETQ. CDR3 length: 16 residues. With V trimmed by 3 bases and J by 3 bases, 7 bases remained unmatched. This CDR3 reads CASSSGGGGVYNEQFF. The DNA of the CDR3 is TGCGCCAGCAGCTCTGGGGGCGGGGGGGTCTACAATGAGCAGTTCTTC. The variable domain in full, completed from reference TRBV5-1 and TRBJ2-1, reads KAGVTQTPRYLIKTRGQQVTLSCSPISGHRSVSWYQQTPGQGLQFLFEYFSETQRNKGNFPGRFSGRQFSNSRSEMNVSTLELGDSALYLCASSSGGGGVYNEQFFGPGTRLTVL.

This clonotype occurred a few times. This sequence joins TRBV6-2 or TRBV6-3 and TRBJ2-1, with no clear D. The V end lost 7 bases, the J end lost 0 bases, and 7 bases lay between the germline ends. CDR3 length equals 13 residues. The germline CDR1 and CDR2 sequences are MNHEY and SVGEGT. This CDR3 reads CASKDLSYNEQFF. CDR3 in DNA: TGTGCCAGCAAAGATCTCTCCTACAATGAGCAGTTCTTC.

The chain joins TRBV19 to TRBJ2-1; TRBD2 matches at 9 bases. There are 14 residues in the CDR3. V lost 4 bases to trimming and J lost 11 bases; unmatched junction nucleotides: 9. Germline assignment: CDR1 LNHDA and CDR2 SQIVND (reference sequence). Written as DNA, the CDR3 is TGTGCCAGTAGTACACAAGCGGGAGGAAGAAAGCAGTTCTTC. Protein product: CASSTQAGGRKQFF. The full variable domain, with the rest looked up from reference TRBV19 and TRBJ2-1, is DGGITQSPKYLFRKEGQNVTLSCEQNLNHDAMYWYRQDPGQGLRLIYYSQIVNDFQKGDIAEGYSVSREKKESFPLTVTSAQKNPTAFYLCASSTQAGGRKQFFGPGTRLTVL.

This clonotype was seen a handful of times. The chain employs TRBV7-3 and TRBJ1-1; D is perhaps TRBD1 (5 bases). Germline-derived CDR1 and CDR2 are SGHTA and FQGTGA. The CDR3 extends over 14 amino acids. Trimming took 3 bases from V and 3 from J, leaving 11 bases between them. The DNA of the CDR3 is TGTGCCAGCAGCTTCGGGGGGTTCGACACTGAAGCTTTCTTT. As protein: CASSFGGFDTEAFF.

This clonotype came up a few times. V and J are TRBV7-9 and TRBJ1-1; tentative D call: TRBD1 (6 bases). The germline CDR1 and CDR2 sequences are SEHNR and FQNEAQ (reference sequence). This CDR3 region has 14 residues. Trimming removed 4 bases at V and 6 bases at J, with 15 bases between. The CDR3 DNA sequence: TGTGCCAGCAGCTCGACAGGACGACACGCTGAAGCTTTCTTT. This sequence encodes CASSSTGRHAEAFF.

This chain uses TRBV12-3 or TRBV12-4 with TRBJ1-2; D unclear. Trimming removed 5 bases at V and 4 bases at J, with 14 bases between. This CDR3 comprises 14 residues. CDR3: CASSASTLLYGYTF. Written as DNA, the CDR3 is TGTGCCAGCAGTGCATCGACCTTACTCTATGGCTACACCTTC.

This clonotype was counted a single time. The genes are TRBV10-1 and TRBJ1-1; perhaps TRBD1 as D (5 bases). V was cut by 6 bases and J by 8 bases, with 22 bases left in between. The V gene's germline CDR1 is WNHNN and CDR2 SYGVQD (reference sequence). The CDR3 totals 15 residues. CDR3 nucleotide sequence: TGCGCCAGCAGCGATACCGGGACGCCCAGAGGGGAAGCTTTCTTT. Amino acids: CASSDTGTPRGEAFF.

V usage is TRBV6-6 and J usage is TRBJ2-5, with D unresolved. This CDR3 spans 13 amino acids. Germline CDR1 and CDR2: MNHNY and SVGAGI (reference sequence). The V end was cut by 4 bases, the J end by 3 bases, with 9 bases between. The CDR3 is CASSSPGKETQYF. The CDR3 coding sequence is TGTGCCAGCAGTTCCCCGGGTAAAGAGACCCAGTACTTC.

This clonotype turned up a few times. The chain combines TRBV5-1 with TRBJ2-4; D remains ambiguous. Trimming left V 0 bases short and J 8 bases short, with 12 bases between. Germline CDR1 and CDR2: SGHRS and YFSETQ. The CDR3 has 14 amino acids. The CDR3 DNA sequence: TGCGCCAGCAGCTTGGGTCGGCCCACTGACATTCAGTACTTC. Translation: CASSLGRPTDIQYF. Full variable domain (rest looked up from reference TRBV5-1 and TRBJ2-4): KAGVTQTPRYLIKTRGQQVTLSCSPISGHRSVSWYQQTPGQGLQFLFEYFSETQRNKGNFPGRFSGRQFSNSRSEMNVSTLELGDSALYLCASSLGRPTDIQYFGAGTRLSVL.

The count of this clonotype is one. The genes are TRBV12-5 and TRBJ2-3; 9 bases align to TRBD2. Germline V gene data show CDR1 as LGHNT and CDR2 as FRNRAP. The CDR3 is made up of 16 amino acids. The trim removed 3 bases at V and 4 bases at J, leaving 8 bases unmatched. The CDR3, as DNA: TGTGCTAGTGGTTTTGACAGACTAGCGGTACCAGATACGCAGTATTTT. As protein: CASGFDRLAVPDTQYF.